This T cell receptor (beta chain) was documented in a study of blood T cell repertoires in COVID-19. Background on the study: Acute-phase and convalescent COVID-19 samples originated in the United States, Italy and Spain. T cells, B-cell-depleted T cells, or PBMCs provided the cDNA or gDNA that served as material.

This clone appeared a single time. J lost 4 bases, V lost 10 bases, and 13 bases had no gene match. The CDR3 has 15 amino acids. Germline V gene sequence: CDR1 MNHNY, CDR2 SVGAGI (reference sequence). Enrollment of patients from Seattle took place during active infection, with longitudinal follow-up. Per the study methods: It was from reference gene primer amplification that nucleated cell counts were estimated. The table came from immunoSEQ multiplex PCR; TCRdb's copy has only in-frame clones and leaves some out. That table gives V, J and clone size, and the DNA gave D and trimming. The profile covers some 200,000 clones, with 87% appearing a single time and around 13% taken by the ten largest.

This clonotype originated in a woman in her 70s with COVID-19, enrolled during active disease. This chain joins TRBV6-6 and TRBJ2-7; 10 positions agree with TRBD1. The sample was peripheral blood. CDR3 in DNA: TGTGCCACCACCCCCAGGGACAGGGGTTCTTACGAGCAGTACTTC. This codes for CATTPRDRGSYEQYF.